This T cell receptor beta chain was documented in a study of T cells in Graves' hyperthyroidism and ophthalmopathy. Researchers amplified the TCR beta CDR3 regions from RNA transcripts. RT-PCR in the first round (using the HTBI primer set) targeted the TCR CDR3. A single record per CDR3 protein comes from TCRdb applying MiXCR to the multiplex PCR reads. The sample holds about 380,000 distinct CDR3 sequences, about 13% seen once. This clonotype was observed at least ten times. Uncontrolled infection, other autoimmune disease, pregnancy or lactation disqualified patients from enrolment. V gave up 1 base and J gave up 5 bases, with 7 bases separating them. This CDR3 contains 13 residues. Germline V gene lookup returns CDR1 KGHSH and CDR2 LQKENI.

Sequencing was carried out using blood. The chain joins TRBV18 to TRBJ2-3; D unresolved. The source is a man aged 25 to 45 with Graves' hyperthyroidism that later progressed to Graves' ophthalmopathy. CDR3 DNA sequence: TGTGCCAGCTCACCACGGGTGCGAGATACGCAGTATTTT. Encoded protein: CASSPRVRDTQYF. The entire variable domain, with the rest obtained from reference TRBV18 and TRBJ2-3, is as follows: NAGVMQNPRHLVRRRGQEARLRCSPMKGHSHVYWYRQLPEEGLKFMVYLQKENIIDESGMPKERFSAEFPKEGPSILRIQQVVRGDSAAYFCASSPRVRDTQYFGPGTRLTVL.